Below, one T cell receptor (beta chain) is given with its context. This sample stems from a study of blood T cell repertoires in COVID-19. Study-wide context: Sample material is recorded as cDNA or gDNA derived from T cells, B-cell-depleted T cells, or PBMCs.

As handled by the study authors: Reference gene primer amplification gave nucleated cell count estimates. Some clones are missing from TCRdb's copy, which holds only in-frame ones; the method was immunoSEQ multiplex PCR. V and J calls and clone size are given by that table; D and trimming were obtained from the DNA. Of approximately 260,000 clones in the sample, roughly 86% were seen once. Germline-derived CDR1 and CDR2 are KGHSH and LQKENI. This CDR3 spans 14 amino acids. The junction had 6 bases not matched to a gene; V was cut back by 7 bases and J by 5 bases. V gene TRBV18 combines with J gene TRBJ2-5; 11 bases are shared with TRBD2. Sequenced material: peripheral blood. This clonotype was sampled from a man aged 18 to 30 with active or convalescent COVID-19. The CDR3 is CASCGTSGRETQYF. CDR3 in DNA: TGTGCCAGCTGCGGGACTAGCGGTCGGGAGACCCAGTACTTC.